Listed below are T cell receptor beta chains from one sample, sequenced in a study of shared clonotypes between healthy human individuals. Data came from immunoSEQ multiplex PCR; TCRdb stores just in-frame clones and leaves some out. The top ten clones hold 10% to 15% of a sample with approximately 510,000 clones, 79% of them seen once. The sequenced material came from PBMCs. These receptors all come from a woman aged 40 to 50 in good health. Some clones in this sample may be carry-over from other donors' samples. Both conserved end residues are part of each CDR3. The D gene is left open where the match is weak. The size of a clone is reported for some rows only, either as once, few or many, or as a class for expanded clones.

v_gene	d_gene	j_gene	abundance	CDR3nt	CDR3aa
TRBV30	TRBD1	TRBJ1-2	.	TGTGCCTGGAGCGCTGGACAGGGGGCCAACTATGGCTACACCTTC	CAWSAGQGANYGYTF
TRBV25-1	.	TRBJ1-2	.	TGTGCCAGCAGTGGTGCACAGGGCGGCTATGGCTACACCTTC	CASSGAQGGYGYTF
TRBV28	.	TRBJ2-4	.	TGTGCCAGCAGTTTCCCTTTGGGGGCTGGGGGGTTAGCCAAAAACATTCAGTACTTC	CASSFPLGAGGLAKNIQYF
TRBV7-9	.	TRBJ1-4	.	TGTGCCAGCAGCATTCTTCGGGCAGACGGTGAAAAACTGTTTTTT	CASSILRADGEKLFF
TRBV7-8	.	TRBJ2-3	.	.	CASSFGGGTSGTPTNF
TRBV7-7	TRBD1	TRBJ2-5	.	TGTGCTAGCAGCTTAGGGACAGGGCGGGAGACCCAGTACTTC	CASSLGTGRETQYF
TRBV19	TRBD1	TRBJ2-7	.	TGTGCCAGTAGTAGCCAGCTGGACAGGGTCTACGAGCAGTACTTC	CASSSQLDRVYEQYF
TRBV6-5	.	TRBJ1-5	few	TGTTCCACAGGGTTTCAGCCCCAGCATTTT	CSTGFQPQHF
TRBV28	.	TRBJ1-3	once	TGTGCCAGCAGTTTACAGGATAGAAACACCATATATTTT	CASSLQDRNTIYF
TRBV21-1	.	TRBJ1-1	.	TGTGCCAGCAGTAGGGCCCTATATAGAGCTTTCTTT	CASSRALYRAFF
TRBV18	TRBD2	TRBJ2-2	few	TGTGCCAGCTCACCGACTAGCGGGAGTTACACCGGGGAGCTGTTTTTT	CASSPTSGSYTGELFF
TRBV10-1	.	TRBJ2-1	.	TGCGCCAGCAGTGAGTCGGGCAACAATGAGCAGTTCTTC	CASSESGNNEQFF
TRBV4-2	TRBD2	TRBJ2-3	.	TGTGCCAGCAGCCCCGGGGGTAGCGGGAGTGATACGCAGTATTTT	CASSPGGSGSDTQYF
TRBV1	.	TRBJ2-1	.	TGCACCAGCAGCCAAGATCCCGGGAGGCGGAGTGAGAATGAGCAGTTCTTC	CTSSQDPGRRSENEQFF
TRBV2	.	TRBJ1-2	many	TGTGCCAGCAGTGCAGGAAACTATGGCTACACCTTC	CASSAGNYGYTF
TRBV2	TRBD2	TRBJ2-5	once	TGTGCCAGCAGATTAGCGGGGTACCAAGAGACCCAGTACTTC	CASRLAGYQETQYF
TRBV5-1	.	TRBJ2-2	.	TGCGCCAGCAGCTTGGGGGTCCCGAACACCGGGGAGCTGTTTTTT	CASSLGVPNTGELFF
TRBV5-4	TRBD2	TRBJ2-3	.	TGTGCCAGCAGCTCCAGGACTAGTGGGGGGACAGATACGCAGTATTTT	CASSSRTSGGTDTQYF
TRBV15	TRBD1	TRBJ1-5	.	TGTGCCACCAGCAGAGATGGGGACAGTAATCAGCCCCAGCATTTT	CATSRDGDSNQPQHF
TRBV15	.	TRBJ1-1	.	TGTGCCACCAGCAGAAGCCCGGCTGGGGTCACTGAAGCTTTCTTT	CATSRSPAGVTEAFF
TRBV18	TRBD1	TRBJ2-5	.	TGTGCCAGCTCACCACTCCGGACAGGGAAAGAGACCCAGTACTTC	CASSPLRTGKETQYF
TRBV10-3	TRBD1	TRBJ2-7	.	TGTGCCATCAGTGTTGGGACAGGAACCTACGAGCAGTACTTC	CAISVGTGTYEQYF
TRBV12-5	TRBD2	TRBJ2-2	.	TGTGCTAGTGGTTTAGCGGGAGGGTTCACCGGGGAGCTGTTTTTT	CASGLAGGFTGELFF
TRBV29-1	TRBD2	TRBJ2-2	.	TGCAGCGTTGAAAGGGGAGCGGGAGGGCCCGGGGAGCTGTTTTTT	CSVERGAGGPGELFF
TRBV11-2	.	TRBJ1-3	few	TGTGCCAGCAGCTTAGGTTTTTGGGACTCTGGAAACACCATATATTTT	CASSLGFWDSGNTIYF
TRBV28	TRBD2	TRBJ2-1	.	TGTGCCAGCAGTTTGGAGCGGGAGAGATCCTACAATGAGCAGTTCTTC	CASSLERERSYNEQFF
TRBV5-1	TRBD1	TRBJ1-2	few	TGCGCCAGCAGCCGGACAGGGGAAAGCTATGGCTACACCTTC	CASSRTGESYGYTF
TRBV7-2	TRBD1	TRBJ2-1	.	TGTGCCAGCAGAATCAGGGGGAATGAGCAGTTCTTC	CASRIRGNEQFF
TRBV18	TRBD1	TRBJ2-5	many	TGTGCCAGCTCCCCACAGGGGCGAGAGACCCAGTACTTC	CASSPQGRETQYF
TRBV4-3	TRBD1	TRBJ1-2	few	TGCGCCAGCAGCCAAGATTTCAGGGGGGCTAACTATGGCTACACCTTC	CASSQDFRGANYGYTF
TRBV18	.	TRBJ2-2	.	TGTGCCAGCTCACGTAACACCGGGGAGCTGTTTTTT	CASSRNTGELFF
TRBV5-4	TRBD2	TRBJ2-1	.	TGTGCCAGCAGGGAGAGTCTCGGCGGGAGGGCCCATGAGCAGTTCTTC	CASRESLGGRAHEQFF
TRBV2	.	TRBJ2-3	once	TGTGCCAGCAGAGCGGGACACGGCACAGATACGCAGTATTTT	CASRAGHGTDTQYF
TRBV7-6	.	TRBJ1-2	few	TGTGCCAGCTCAGAGGATTTCGGGTATGGCTACACCTTC	CASSEDFGYGYTF
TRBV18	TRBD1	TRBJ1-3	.	TGTGCCAGCTCACTGGACAGGGTTGCTGGAAACACCATATATTTT	CASSLDRVAGNTIYF
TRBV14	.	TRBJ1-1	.	TGTGCCAGCAGCCCCCTAGGGGAGGGGGACACTGAAGCTTTCTTT	CASSPLGEGDTEAFF
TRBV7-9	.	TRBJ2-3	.	TGTGCCAGCAGCGAACGAGAAACAGGGTTCCGAGATACGCAGTATTTT	CASSERETGFRDTQYF
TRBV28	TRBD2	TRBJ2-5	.	TGTGCCAGCAGTGGAGAACGGACCCGCGGGGGAGAGACCCAGTACTTC	CASSGERTRGGETQYF
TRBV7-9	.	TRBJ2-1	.	TGTGCCAGCACCATCTTTCGGGACCCGGGTATCTATGAGCAGTTCTTC	CASTIFRDPGIYEQFF
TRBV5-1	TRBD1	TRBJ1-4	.	TGCGCCAGCAGCCTCGACTCCCAGACAGGGCGTAATGAAAAACTGTTTTTT	CASSLDSQTGRNEKLFF
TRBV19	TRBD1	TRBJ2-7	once	TGTGCCAGTAGTACTTCCGGGACAGCCTACGAGCAGTACTTC	CASSTSGTAYEQYF
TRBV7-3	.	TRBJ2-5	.	TGTGCCAGCAGCTTAAACAGGGAGGAGACCCAGTACTTC	CASSLNREETQYF
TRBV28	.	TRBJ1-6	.	TGTGCCAGCAAGAGGGACCCAAATTCACCCCTCCACTTT	CASKRDPNSPLHF
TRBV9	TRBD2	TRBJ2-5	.	TGTGCCAGCAGCGTAGCCAGAGGGACTAGCGGGAGACCAGAGACCCAGTACTTC	CASSVARGTSGRPETQYF